These 28 T cell receptor beta chains share one sample of origin, sequenced in a study of CD8+ T cells in alopecia areata. Extracted RNA was reverse transcribed, and the resulting cDNA served as sequencing template. Method: immunoSEQ multiplex PCR; TCRdb's copy keeps in-frame clones and lacks some. This table holds some 100,000 clones, about 61% found once. Indicated treatment: oral pan-JAK inhibitor, 5-10 mg twice daily. This sample comprised CD8+ T cells sorted from blood, obtained at week 4, from a patient treated with tofacitinib. Every receptor here comes from a human donor with alopecia areata.

This clone was observed a few times. The same CDR3 arises from other DNA sequences in this sample as well. The rearrangement links TRBV29-1 to TRBJ2-1; TRBD1 is a possible D gene (6 bases). Trimming removed 5 bases at V and 4 bases at J, with 9 bases between. The CDR3 covers 12 residues. The germline V gene encodes CDR1 SQVTM and CDR2 ANQGSEA. This CDR3 is CSVPGVYNEQFF. CDR3 DNA sequence: TGCAGCGTTCCAGGGGTTTACAATGAGCAGTTCTTC.

J is TRBJ1-6 and V is TRBV5-4; 10 nucleotides agree with TRBD1. V shed 1 base, J shed 8 bases, and the junction held 3 bases outside the gene matches. From germline, CDR1 is SGHNT and CDR2 YYREEE (reference sequence). The CDR3 is made up of 15 amino acids. The chain's CDR3 is CASSLPGTGDSPLHF. The CDR3 nucleotides read TGTGCCAGCAGCTTGCCCGGGACAGGGGATTCACCCCTCCACTTT.

CDR3 amino acids: CSVEDVGTRSRNEQFF. The DNA for the CDR3 is TGCAGCGTTGAAGATGTAGGGACCCGATCTCGTAATGAGCAGTTCTTC. The chain uses TRBV29-1 and TRBJ2-1; TRBD1 or TRBD2 may be the D gene (5 bases each). Per germline, CDR1 SQVTM and CDR2 ANQGSEA. Trimming left V 0 bases short and J 7 bases short, with 19 bases between. This CDR3 region has 16 residues.

The rearrangement links TRBV7-9 to TRBJ2-7, with unresolved D. Germline V gene lookup returns CDR1 SEHNR and CDR2 FQNEAQ (reference sequence). V dropped 0 bases and J dropped 3 bases, with 6 bases sitting between them. The CDR3 covers 13 residues. The CDR3 DNA follows: TGTGCCAGCAGCTTAGCTGCGATCTACGAGCAGTACTTC. This sequence encodes CASSLAAIYEQYF.

The chain joins TRBV27 to TRBJ2-2; 7 bases are a match to TRBD1. The CDR3 totals 17 residues. V was pared by 5 bases and J by 0 bases, with 9 bases of the junction left unmatched. CDR1 is MNHEY, CDR2 SMNVEV, per germline (reference sequence). The CDR3 DNA reads as TGTGCCAGCAGTGGGGTCCTTAGGGGGCCGAACACCGGGGAGCTGTTTTTT. It specifies CASSGVLRGPNTGELFF.

The chain joins TRBV7-6 to TRBJ2-1, with TRBD2 identical over 8 bases. The length of the CDR3 is 13 residues. After removal of 5 bases from V and 6 bases from J, the junction contained 3 bases not matched to a gene. Germline-derived CDR1 and CDR2 are SGHVS and FNYEAQ. The CDR3 is CASSPGTSNEQFF. The DNA for the CDR3 is TGTGCCAGCAGCCCCGGGACTAGCAATGAGCAGTTCTTC.

V is TRBV30 and J is TRBJ1-2, with 8 bases aligning to TRBD1. Looked up from germline, CDR1 is GTSNPN and CDR2 is SVGIG (reference sequence). The CDR3 loop spans 15 amino acids. Unmatched junction bases numbered 6, after V lost 2 bases and J lost 1 base. Here the CDR3 DNA reads TGTGCCTGGAGTACCTGGGACAGGCTTAACTATGGCTACACCTTC. Encoded protein: CAWSTWDRLNYGYTF.

This rearrangement joins TRBV4-1 to TRBJ2-5; TRBD2 might be the D (6 bases). This CDR3 contains 20 residues. The germline V gene has CDR1 MGHRA and CDR2 YSYEKL. The ends were cut back, 0 bases at V and 2 bases at J, with 25 bases in the middle. CDR3 nucleotide sequence: TGCGCCAGCAGCCAAGATGGGGCGCTAGCGCTGTCGAGCGTGCAAGAGACCCAGTACTTC. As protein: CASSQDGALALSSVQETQYF.

J is TRBJ1-2 and V is TRBV7-9; TRBD1 aligns across 8 bases. The V segment lost 3 bases and the J segment 2 bases; nucleotides outside the gene matches: 5. The CDR3 has 15 amino acids. Per germline, CDR1 SEHNR and CDR2 FQNEAQ (reference sequence). CDR3 sequence reads: CASSFDWDRNYGYTF. The CDR3 DNA is TGTGCCAGCAGCTTCGATTGGGACAGGAACTATGGCTACACCTTC.

Only a few counts were recorded for this clone. The CDR3 reads CASSLVLAGGRSSYNEQFF. In DNA, the CDR3 is TGTGCCAGCAGCTTAGTGCTAGCGGGGGGGCGGAGCTCCTACAATGAGCAGTTCTTC. The V and J genes are TRBV7-3 and TRBJ2-1; the match to TRBD2 covers 12 bases. CDR1 and CDR2 from the germline V gene are SGHTA and FQGTGA. V was clipped by 2 bases and J by 0 bases; unmatched bases: 8. There are 19 residues in the CDR3.

The rearrangement joins TRBV30 to TRBJ2-4, with a weak D call TRBD1 (5 bases). V was pared by 5 bases and J by 0 bases, with 14 bases between. This CDR3 has 15 residues. Germline CDR1 GTSNPN, CDR2 SVGIG (reference sequence). The CDR3 loop is CAWVDSDKAKNIQYF. CDR3 DNA: TGTGCCTGGGTCGACAGCGATAAAGCCAAAAACATTCAGTACTTC.

The rearrangement uses TRBV30 and TRBJ2-7, with 8 bases aligning to TRBD1. V lost 5 bases to trimming and J lost 3 bases; unmatched junction nucleotides: 3. The CDR3 covers 12 residues. Germline V lookup: CDR1 GTSNPN, CDR2 SVGIG (reference sequence). CDR3 amino acids: CAWDDRGYEQYF. CDR3 bases: TGTGCCTGGGACGACAGGGGCTACGAGCAGTACTTC.

This chain links TRBV4-1 with TRBJ1-1; 7 positions match TRBD1. CDR1 and CDR2 (germline): MGHRA, YSYEKL. After removal of 1 base from V and 6 bases from J, the junction contained 11 bases not matched to a gene. CDR3 size: 16 residues. DNA for the CDR3: TGCGCCAGCAGCCAAGGTGCAGAACAGGGGATCCCTGAAGCTTTCTTT. It codes for CASSQGAEQGIPEAFF.

The chain recombines TRBV30 with TRBJ2-7; D gene ambiguous. Germline CDR1 is GTSNPN and CDR2 is SVGIG (reference sequence). The CDR3 runs to 12 residues. V lost 1 base to trimming and J lost 6 bases, with 10 bases between them. CDR3 sequence (DNA): TGTGCCTGGAGTGGGGTTTCTCCCGAGCAGTACTTC. Translating gives CAWSGVSPEQYF.

V usage is TRBV30 and J usage is TRBJ2-4, with a possible D match to TRBD2 (5 bases). Trimming removed 4 bases at V and 5 bases at J, with 21 bases between. CDR1 GTSNPN and CDR2 SVGIG come from the germline V gene (reference sequence). The CDR3 extends over 16 amino acids. The CDR3 DNA follows: TGTGCCTGGACCTCAGGCCCTCCTAGCTATGAAAACATTCAGTACTTC. It translates to CAWTSGPPSYENIQYF.

This clone came up a few times. This chain joins TRBV11-2 and TRBJ2-3, with 8 nucleotides matching TRBD2. Germline loops: CDR1 SGHAT, CDR2 FQNNGV. The CDR3 totals 17 residues. V lost 1 base and J lost 1; bases outside the gene matches: 7. The CDR3 bases are TGTGCCAGCAGCTTAGCAGCCGGGGGGGCCGGCACAGATACGCAGTATTTT. This codes for CASSLAAGGAGTDTQYF.

The chain employs TRBV29-1 and TRBJ1-2, with D uncertain. This CDR3 contains 14 residues. Trimming removed 5 bases at V and 5 bases at J, with 18 bases between. In germline, CDR1 is SQVTM, CDR2 ANQGSEA. The DNA for the CDR3 is TGCAGCGTTAGGGCTGGGGATACTCGATATGGCTACACCTTC. Amino acid sequence: CSVRAGDTRYGYTF.

This clone appeared a few times. V is TRBV29-1 and J is TRBJ2-7, with D unresolved. Germline CDR1 is SQVTM and CDR2 is ANQGSEA. Trimming cost V 7 bases and J 5 bases, with 9 bases left between them. The CDR3 spans 10 residues. The CDR3 DNA sequence: TGCAGCGCGATCAGAGACGAGCAGTACTTC. Protein product: CSAIRDEQYF.

This chain connects TRBV7-2 to TRBJ2-7; D gene uncertain. From germline, CDR1 is SGHTA and CDR2 FQGNSA. CDR3 length: 13 residues. Trimming pared 5 bases from V and 4 bases from J, leaving 12 bases between. Here the CDR3 reads CASSVVFRYEQYF. The DNA of the CDR3 is TGTGCCAGCAGCGTCGTCTTCAGATACGAGCAGTACTTC.

This chain joins TRBV9 and TRBJ2-4; D possibly corresponds to TRBD2 (6 bases). The ends were cut back, 4 bases at V and 8 bases at J, with 19 bases in the middle. This CDR3 has 15 amino acids. Germline CDR1 and CDR2: SGDLS and YYNGEE. The CDR3 DNA follows: TGTGCCAGCAGCTCAGGGAGTGGGACTGGCGACATTCAGTACTTC. It yields the protein CASSSGSGTGDIQYF.

A few counts support this clone. The chain links TRBV30 to TRBJ2-1; 9 bases are shared with TRBD2. Germline CDR1 and CDR2: GTSNPN and SVGIG (reference sequence). CDR3 length: 13 amino acids. J was trimmed by 5 bases and V by 5 bases; bases with no gene match: 4. Written as DNA, the CDR3 is TGTGCCTGGGAGCGGGGGGACCACAATGAGCAGTTCTTC. Protein product: CAWERGDHNEQFF. Using reference TRBV30 and TRBJ2-1 for the parts outside the CDR3, the full variable domain is SQTIHQWPATLVQPVGSPLSLECTVEGTSNPNLYWYRQAAGRGLQLLFYSVGIGQISSEVPQNLSASRPQDRQFILSSKKLLLSDSGFYLCAWERGDHNEQFFGPGTRLTVL.

This clone was seen a single time. V and J are TRBV4-2 and TRBJ2-5, with D possibly TRBD2 on 5 matching bases. The CDR3 is 15 residues long. Germline V lookup: CDR1 LGHNA, CDR2 YNFKEQ. V lost 0 bases and J lost 2, with 10 bases in between. The CDR3 DNA reads as TGTGCCAGCAGCCAAGACGAGGGATATCAAGAGACCCAGTACTTC. Translation gives CASSQDEGYQETQYF.

There are a few counts of this clone. The rearrangement uses TRBV4-1 and TRBJ1-1; 7 bases agree with TRBD1. Germline V gene data show CDR1 as MGHRA and CDR2 as YSYEKL. The CDR3 spans 15 residues. The trim removed 0 bases at V and 2 bases at J, leaving 3 bases unmatched. CDR3 region: CASSQDDRVNTEAFF. CDR3 nucleotide sequence: TGCGCCAGCAGCCAAGATGACAGGGTCAACACTGAAGCTTTCTTT.

The sample holds many counts of this clone. This chain joins TRBV5-4 and TRBJ1-1; TRBD1 aligns across 9 bases. Germline V gene sequence: CDR1 SGHNT, CDR2 YYREEE (reference sequence). With V trimmed by 4 bases and J by 8 bases, 12 bases remained unmatched. The CDR3 is made up of 15 amino acids. The CDR3 DNA follows: TGTGCCAGCAGCGGACGAAACAGGGGGCGGAGGGAAGCTTTCTTT. As protein: CASSGRNRGRREAFF.

This rearrangement joins TRBV9 to TRBJ1-2, with TRBD1 matching over 10 bases. Germline values: CDR1 SGDLS, CDR2 YYNGEE. Unmatched junction bases numbered 7, after V lost 7 bases and J lost 4 bases. This CDR3 has 14 amino acids. For the CDR3, the DNA is TGTGCCAGCCGGGACAGGGGCTCTGGCTATGGCTACACCTTC. Amino acid sequence: CASRDRGSGYGYTF.

This clone appeared a few times. In DNA, the CDR3 is TGCAGCGTTGAACCGGGACAGGAGAACATTCAGTACTTC. Its protein is CSVEPGQENIQYF. The chain carries TRBV29-1 and TRBJ2-4; 8 nucleotides agree with TRBD1. The CDR3 has 13 residues. J lost 7 bases, V lost 2 bases, and 4 bases had no gene match. CDR1 is SQVTM, CDR2 ANQGSEA, per germline.

This chain joins TRBV29-1 and TRBJ2-1, with D maybe TRBD1 (5 bases). Germline-derived CDR1 and CDR2 are SQVTM and ANQGSEA. CDR3 length: 15 residues. The V end was cut by 3 bases, the J end by 0 bases, with 12 bases between. The CDR3 coding sequence is TGCAGCGTTGAGGCAGGGTGGAGCTCCTACAATGAGCAGTTCTTC. It codes for CSVEAGWSSYNEQFF.

Only a few counts were recorded for this clone. The gene calls are TRBV30 and TRBJ1-1, with a tentative D call TRBD1 (5 bases). CDR3 length equals 13 residues. Trimming cost V 1 base and J 6 bases, with 12 bases left between them. CDR1 is GTSNPN, CDR2 SVGIG, per germline (reference sequence). In DNA form, the CDR3 reads TGTGCCTGGAGTGACCCGTCGACAGCTGAAGCTTTCTTT. Its protein is CAWSDPSTAEAFF.